The 10 T cell receptor beta chains reported below all come from one sample, sequenced in a study of blood T cell repertoires in COVID-19. Sequenced by immunoSEQ multiplex PCR; TCRdb stores in-frame clones only, minus some. Of some 150,000 clones in the sample, over 75% were seen once. The sequenced sample consisted of peripheral blood. These TCRs come from a human donor in a cohort sampled during active COVID-19.

This clone was observed a few times. The chain carries TRBV24-1 and TRBJ1-6, with TRBD1 as a possible D gene (6 bases). This CDR3 contains 15 residues. V gave up 4 bases and J gave up 10 bases, with 16 bases separating them. CDR1 KGHDR and CDR2 SFDVKD come from the germline V gene. Here the CDR3 reads CATSDSRQAKSPLHF. The CDR3 DNA is TGTGCCACCAGTGACTCCAGACAGGCTAAGTCACCCCTCCACTTT.

The chain recombines TRBV7-9 with TRBJ2-2, with 9 bases identical to TRBD1. Trimming removed 8 bases from V and 2 bases from J; junction bases left unmatched: 15. The germline gives CDR1 SEHNR, CDR2 FQNEAQ (reference sequence). The CDR3 runs to 18 residues. In DNA form, the CDR3 reads TGTGCCAGCGGAGACAGGGGGAATCGGGGTTTTAACACCGGGGAGCTGTTTTTT. Encoded protein: CASGDRGNRGFNTGELFF.

The genes are TRBV6-1 and TRBJ1-4; D is unclear. Trimming cost V 3 bases and J 0 bases, with 5 bases left between them. Germline CDR1 and CDR2: MNHNS and SASEGT. The CDR3 has 14 amino acids. CDR3 sequence reads: CASSDSATNEKLFF. The DNA of the CDR3 is TGTGCCAGCAGTGATTCTGCAACTAATGAAAAACTGTTTTTT.

The chain is built from TRBV10-3 and TRBJ1-1, with a tentative D call TRBD1 (5 bases). Trimming cost V 8 bases and J 3 bases, with 19 bases left between them. CDR1 and CDR2 from the germline V gene are ENHRY and SYGVKD. This CDR3 comprises 15 residues. This CDR3 is CAIREGLGGDTEAFF. The CDR3 DNA reads TGTGCCATCCGCGAAGGACTGGGGGGTGACACTGAAGCTTTCTTT.

This chain uses TRBV9 with TRBJ2-5; 12 bases are a match to TRBD2. Unmatched junction bases numbered 6, after V lost 4 bases and J lost 5 bases. Germline values: CDR1 SGDLS, CDR2 YYNGEE. The CDR3 runs to 15 residues. The CDR3 nucleotides are TGTGCCAGCAGCAAGACTAGCGGGAGAGGCGAGACCCAGTACTTC. Protein product: CASSKTSGRGETQYF.

V is TRBV2 and J is TRBJ1-1; TRBD1 matches 7 bases. This CDR3 comprises 15 residues. In germline, CDR1 is SNHLY, CDR2 FYNNEI. The ends lost 6 bases at V and 3 bases at J; junction bases unmatched: 10. The CDR3, as DNA: TGTGCCAGCAGGCGACGACAGGGTGTGGACACTGAAGCTTTCTTT. Its protein product is CASRRRQGVDTEAFF.

This clone is a singleton in its sample. The CDR3 region has the DNA TGTGCCAGCAGCCAAGACCTAGCGGGAGGTCACAATGAGCAGTTCTTC. Translation gives CASSQDLAGGHNEQFF. The genes are TRBV4-2 and TRBJ2-1; 11 bases match TRBD2. The germline CDR1 and CDR2 sequences are LGHNA and YNFKEQ. CDR3 length: 16 residues. After removal of 0 bases from V and 5 bases from J, the junction contained 3 bases not matched to a gene.

The V and J genes are TRBV7-2 and TRBJ1-4; no clear D. The V gene lost 5 bases and the J gene lost 11 bases, with 18 bases spanning the gap. The CDR3 loop spans 14 amino acids. Looked up from germline, CDR1 is SGHTA and CDR2 is FQGNSA. CDR3 amino acids: CASSPAHGSQKLFF. The CDR3, as DNA: TGTGCCAGCAGCCCCGCACATGGGAGTCAGAAACTGTTTTTT.

The J gene is TRBJ2-3, the V gene TRBV28; 7 bases agree with TRBD2. The CDR3 length is 14 residues. Germline-derived CDR1 and CDR2 are MDHEN and SYDVKM. J gave up 4 bases and V 2 bases, and 3 bases lay outside the gene matches. CDR3 loop: CASSLAGVSDTQYF. The DNA of the CDR3 is TGTGCCAGCAGTTTAGCGGGAGTATCAGATACGCAGTATTTT.

The chain links TRBV7-2 to TRBJ1-1, with D perhaps TRBD1 (6 bases). This CDR3 has 15 amino acids. V was cut by 1 base and J by 2 bases, with 11 bases left in between. Germline V CDR1 and CDR2: SGHTA, FQGNSA. Here the CDR3 DNA reads TGTGCCAGCAGCTTAGATGGGGGCCCAAACACTGAAGCTTTCTTT. This sequence encodes CASSLDGGPNTEAFF.